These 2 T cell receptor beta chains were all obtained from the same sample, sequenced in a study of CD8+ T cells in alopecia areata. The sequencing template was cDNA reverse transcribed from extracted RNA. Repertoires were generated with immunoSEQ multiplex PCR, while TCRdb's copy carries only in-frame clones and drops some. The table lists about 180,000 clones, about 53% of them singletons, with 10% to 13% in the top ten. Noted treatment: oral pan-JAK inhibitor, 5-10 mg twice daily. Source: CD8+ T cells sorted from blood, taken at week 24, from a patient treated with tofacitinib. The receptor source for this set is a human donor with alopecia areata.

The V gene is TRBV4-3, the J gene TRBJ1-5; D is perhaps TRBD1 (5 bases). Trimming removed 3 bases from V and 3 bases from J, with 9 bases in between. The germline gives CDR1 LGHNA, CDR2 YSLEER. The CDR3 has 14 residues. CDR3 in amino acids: CASSHGAHNQPQHF. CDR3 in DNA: TGCGCCAGCAGCCACGGGGCGCACAATCAGCCCCAGCATTTT.

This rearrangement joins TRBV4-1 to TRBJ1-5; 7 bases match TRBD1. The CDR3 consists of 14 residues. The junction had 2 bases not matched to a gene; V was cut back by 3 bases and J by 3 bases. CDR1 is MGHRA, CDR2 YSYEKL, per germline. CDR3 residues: CASSQGQYNQPQHF. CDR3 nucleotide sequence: TGCGCCAGCAGCCAGGGACAGTACAATCAGCCCCAGCATTTT.